The 29 T cell receptor beta chains reported below all come from one sample, sequenced in a study of CD8 T cells in ankylosing spondylitis. TCRdb redid the calling of the 5' RACE reads with MiXCR, one entry per CDR3 protein. The data contain about 340,000 distinct CDR3 sequences, 20% of them singletons. The material sequenced was blood, either unsorted or a sorted T cell fraction (not recorded which). These receptor sequences come from a male donor with ankylosing spondylitis or in good health (not recorded which).

The chain joins TRBV28 to TRBJ2-7; TRBD1 might be the D (5 bases). This CDR3 region has 14 residues. Trimming shortened V by 4 bases and J by 6 bases, and 16 bases separated the two germline ends. From germline, CDR1 is MDHEN and CDR2 SYDVKM. The CDR3 loop is CASSWTRPSGEQYF. DNA of the CDR3: TGTGCCAGCAGTTGGACACGACCCTCTGGCGAGCAGTACTTC.

V is TRBV15 and J is TRBJ2-2; D gene uncertain. V was shortened by 1 base and J by 2 bases, with 14 bases between the two germline ends. The CDR3 extends over 17 amino acids. Germline CDR1 LNHNV, CDR2 YYDKDF (reference sequence). This CDR3 is CATSRGAASPNTGELFF. The CDR3 DNA follows: TGTGCCACCAGCAGAGGGGCAGCTTCACCTAACACCGGGGAGCTGTTTTTT. Based on the CDR3 plus reference TRBV15 and TRBJ2-2, the full variable domain is DAMVIQNPRYQVTQFGKPVTLSCSQTLNHNVMYWYQQKSSQAPKLLFHYYDKDFNNEADTPDNFQSRRPNTSFCFLDIRSPGLGDTAMYLCATSRGAASPNTGELFFGEGSRLTVL.

CDR3 in amino acids: CASSPQGGSQYEQYF. DNA of the CDR3: TGTGCCAGCAGCCCCCAGGGAGGGTCCCAATACGAGCAGTACTTC. The chain has TRBV12-3 or TRBV12-4 and TRBJ2-7, with 7 bases lining up with TRBD2. Losses at the gene ends were 6 bases for V and 4 bases for J; bases not matched to a gene: 12. The length of the CDR3 is 15 residues.

The chain employs TRBV28 and TRBJ2-7; perhaps TRBD2 as D (6 bases). This CDR3 is built from 16 residues. Between the trimmed V and J ends, which lost 4 bases and 0 bases, there was a span of 16 bases. Germline-derived CDR1 and CDR2 are MDHEN and SYDVKM. As DNA, the CDR3 is TGTGCCAGCAGTTCCCAAGTGGCGGGGAGCTCCTACGAGCAGTACTTC. It encodes CASSSQVAGSSYEQYF.

Only a few counts were recorded for this clonotype. This chain connects TRBV11-2 to TRBJ2-1, with TRBD1 as a possible D gene (5 bases). V shed 0 bases and J shed 2 bases, with 17 bases lying between them. Germline V CDR1 and CDR2: SGHAT, FQNNGV. The CDR3 has 18 amino acids. Here the CDR3 reads CASSLEGSGRVAYNEQFF. CDR3 DNA sequence: TGTGCCAGCAGCTTAGAGGGTTCTGGCAGGGTGGCCTACAATGAGCAGTTCTTC.

The J gene is TRBJ2-2, the V gene TRBV9; 8 bases line up with TRBD2. After removal of 4 bases from V and 6 bases from J, the junction contained 8 bases not matched to a gene. Per germline, CDR1 SGDLS and CDR2 YYNGEE. This CDR3 is 15 amino acids long. The CDR3 loop reads CASSPGGGSAGELFF. DNA of the CDR3: TGTGCCAGCAGCCCGGGAGGGGGGTCGGCCGGGGAGCTGTTTTTT.

The chain uses TRBV5-6 and TRBJ2-5; D unresolved. CDR3 length: 14 residues. The germline V gene encodes CDR1 SGHDT and CDR2 YYEEEE. Trimming left V 5 bases short and J 5 bases short, with 16 bases between. CDR3 in amino acids: CASSSQRAEETQYF. The DNA for the CDR3 is TGTGCCAGCAGTTCCCAGCGAGCAGAGGAGACCCAGTACTTC.

This chain connects TRBV20-1 to TRBJ2-7; TRBD2 might be the D (6 bases). The CDR3 length is 16 residues. In germline, CDR1 is DFQATT, CDR2 SNEGSKA (reference sequence). The V end lost 0 bases, the J end lost 3 bases, and 18 bases lay between the germline ends. The CDR3 reads CSARDKRRAGSYEQYF. The CDR3 nucleotides read TGCAGTGCTAGAGATAAAAGGAGGGCAGGGAGCTACGAGCAGTACTTC.

The chain has TRBV4-1 and TRBJ1-2; TRBD1 is a possible D gene (6 bases). The CDR3 length is 15 residues. Germline lookup yields CDR1 MGHRA and CDR2 YSYEKL. V was clipped by 4 bases and J by 0 bases, with 12 bases between them. CDR3 in amino acids: CASSLSDSSNYGYTF. CDR3 DNA: TGCGCCAGCAGCCTATCGGACAGTTCTAACTATGGCTACACCTTC.

CDR3 coding DNA: TGCGCCAGCAGCCCGGGGATAGGCTCCTACAATGAGCAGTTCTTC. It specifies CASSPGIGSYNEQFF. V is TRBV5-1 and J is TRBJ2-1; D is possibly TRBD2 (5 bases). V was shortened by 4 bases and J by 0 bases, with 11 bases between the two germline ends. The CDR3 has 15 residues. Germline CDR1 is SGHRS and CDR2 is YFSETQ.

The rearrangement uses TRBV11-2 and TRBJ2-6; 9 bases are shared with TRBD1. The V gene end was trimmed by 3 bases and the J gene end by 2 bases; junction bases not matched to a gene: 11. Per the germline V gene, CDR1 is SGHAT and CDR2 is FQNNGV. This CDR3 has 19 residues. CDR3 sequence reads: CASSLEGTGRLTGANVLTF. Here the CDR3 DNA reads TGTGCCAGCAGCTTGGAAGGGACAGGGAGGTTAACTGGGGCCAACGTCCTGACTTTC.

This chain uses TRBV7-9 with TRBJ2-3, with D uncertain. The CDR3 has 13 residues. Germline CDR1 and CDR2: SEHNR and FQNEAQ (reference sequence). CDR3 nucleotide sequence: TGTGCAGACTCCCCTATTGCCACAGATACGCAGTATTTT. Translating it yields CADSPIATDTQYF. Combining the CDR3 with reference TRBV7-9 and TRBJ2-3 gives the whole variable domain DTGVSQNPRHKITKRGQNVTFRCDPISEHNRLYWYRQTLGQGPEFLTYFQNEAQLEKSRLLSDRFSAERPKGSFSTLEIQRTEQGDSAMYLCADSPIATDTQYFGPGTRLTVL.

This chain links TRBV6-1 with TRBJ2-1; D call uncertain. Germline values: CDR1 MNHNS, CDR2 SASEGT. This CDR3 contains 13 residues. Deletions cut 1 base from V and 15 bases from J, with 16 bases between. The DNA of the CDR3 is TGTGCCAGCAGTGAAGAGGAGCGCCCCGTCGGGTTCTTC. It yields the protein CASSEEERPVGFF.

The chain couples TRBV7-8 to TRBJ2-3; possibly TRBD1 or TRBD2 for D (6 bases each). The CDR3 totals 16 residues. Germline CDR1 and CDR2: SGHVS and FQNEAQ. V lost 5 bases, J lost 6 bases, and 21 bases lay in between. DNA for the CDR3: TGTGCCAGCAGCGAGGGGGGACCACCAACTAGGGATACGCAGTATTTT. Amino acid sequence: CASSEGGPPTRDTQYF. Drawing the rest from reference TRBV7-8 and TRBJ2-3, the complete variable domain is GAGVSQSPRYKVAKRGQDVALRCDPISGHVSLFWYQQALGQGPEFLTYFQNEAQLDKSGLPSDRFFAERPEGSVSTLKIQRTQQEDSAVYLCASSEGGPPTRDTQYFGPGTRLTVL.

This clonotype was observed a few times. The chain couples TRBV9 to TRBJ1-4, with 8 bases matching TRBD1. Per germline, CDR1 SGDLS and CDR2 YYNGEE. CDR3 size: 14 residues. V shed 3 bases, J shed 6 bases, and the junction held 4 bases outside the gene matches. CDR3 loop: CASSAGQDHEKLFF. In nucleotides, the CDR3 is TGTGCCAGCAGCGCGGGACAGGACCATGAAAAACTGTTTTTT.

This clonotype has more than one count but fewer than ten. The gene calls are TRBV7-6 and TRBJ2-7; D unclear. There are 14 residues in the CDR3. Germline-derived CDR1 and CDR2 are SGHVS and FNYEAQ. V was trimmed by 0 bases and J by 0 bases, leaving 6 bases between them. The CDR3 DNA reads TGTGCCAGCAGCTTAGCCGTCGACTCCTACGAGCAGTACTTC. The encoded protein is CASSLAVDSYEQYF. The full variable domain, in which reference TRBV7-6 and TRBJ2-7 provide the parts outside the CDR3, is GAGVSQSPRYKVTKRGQDVALRCDPISGHVSLYWYRQALGQGPEFLTYFNYEAQQDKSGLPNDRFSAERPEGSISTLTIQRTEQRDSAMYRCASSLAVDSYEQYFGPGTRLTVT.

This clonotype was observed a few times. The chain has TRBV30 and TRBJ2-7, with 9 bases lining up with TRBD1. Germline CDR1 reads GTSNPN; CDR2 reads SVGIG (reference sequence). V shed 5 bases and J 4 bases; nucleotides not matched to a gene: 9. The CDR3 length is 14 residues. CDR3 loop: CAWGTGTGSYEQYF. The CDR3, as DNA: TGTGCCTGGGGGACCGGGACAGGGTCTTACGAGCAGTACTTC.

This clonotype was seen at least ten times. The chain joins TRBV12-3 or TRBV12-4 to TRBJ2-3; TRBD2 might be the D (5 bases). The V and J ends lost 4 bases and 2 bases respectively, with 10 bases between them. The CDR3 consists of 14 residues. The CDR3 reads CASSSVAYTDTQYF. DNA for the CDR3: TGTGCCAGCAGTTCGGTAGCGTACACAGATACGCAGTATTTT.

The chain is built from TRBV27 and TRBJ2-7; D is perhaps TRBD1 (5 bases). In germline, CDR1 is MNHEY, CDR2 SMNVEV (reference sequence). V lost 2 bases and J 7 bases, leaving 15 bases between the germline ends. This CDR3 has 14 amino acids. The CDR3 bases are TGTGCCAGCAGTTTAATGTCGGCGGACATAGAGCAGTACTTC. Residues: CASSLMSADIEQYF.

This clonotype has a handful of counts. This sequence joins TRBV10-3 and TRBJ1-6; the match to TRBD1 covers 9 bases. The CDR3 runs 14 residues. V lost 4 bases, J lost 8 bases, and 3 bases stayed unmatched. Germline values: CDR1 ENHRY, CDR2 SYGVKD. CDR3 DNA: TGTGCCATCAGTGGGGACAGGGATGATTCACCCCTCCACTTT. Translating gives CAISGDRDDSPLHF.

As for this clonotype: One end of the junction is discordant with germline, which a read error may explain. The chain uses TRBV11-2 and TRBJ2-1; no clear D. The CDR3 is 13 residues long. Germline values: CDR1 SGHAT, CDR2 FQNNGV. The CDR3 bases are TGTGCCAGCAGCTTTTACTCCCACAATGAGCAGTTCTTC. As protein: CASSFYSHNEQFF.

This clonotype has a handful of counts. The chain has TRBV10-2 and TRBJ2-2, with TRBD1 matching 12 bases. V lost 7 bases, J lost 6 bases, and 3 bases stayed unmatched. The CDR3 has 14 amino acids. Germline assignment: CDR1 WSHSY and CDR2 SAAADI. CDR3 residues: CASTGQGASGELFF. CDR3 bases: TGCGCCAGCACGGGACAGGGGGCATCCGGGGAGCTGTTTTTT.

This clonotype was detected only a few times. The rearrangement links TRBV6-5 to TRBJ2-5, with D possibly TRBD1 on 5 matching bases. Trimming cost V 0 bases and J 4 bases, with 12 bases left between them. CDR3 length: 15 amino acids. Germline CDR1 is MNHEY and CDR2 is SVGAGI. The DNA of the CDR3 is TGTGCCAGCAGTTACTCGCCGGACAAACTAGAGACCCAGTACTTC. Amino acid sequence: CASSYSPDKLETQYF.

V gene TRBV4-2 combines with J gene TRBJ2-5, with D possibly matching TRBD2 (5 bases). CDR1 is LGHNA, CDR2 YNFKEQ, per germline. V lost 4 bases to trimming and J lost 5 bases, with 17 bases between them. The CDR3 extends over 15 amino acids. CDR3 DNA sequence: TGTGCCAGCAGCCCGCTAAGGCTAGCCAGCGAGACCCAGTACTTC. Protein product: CASSPLRLASETQYF.

This rearrangement joins TRBV11-2 to TRBJ2-5, with TRBD1 matching 10 bases. The CDR3 extends over 15 amino acids. The ends lost 1 base at V and 5 bases at J; junction bases unmatched: 4. The germline gives CDR1 SGHAT, CDR2 FQNNGV. The CDR3 nucleotides are TGTGCCAGCAGCTTAGTGGGACAGGGGAGCGAGACCCAGTACTTC. Amino acids: CASSLVGQGSETQYF.

V gene TRBV4-1 combines with J gene TRBJ2-7, with TRBD2 identical over 8 bases. Trimming cost V 4 bases and J 6 bases; bases outside gene matches: 11. The CDR3 is made up of 15 amino acids. Germline V gene data show CDR1 as MGHRA and CDR2 as YSYEKL. CDR3: CASSPYLAGLAEQYF. The DNA for the CDR3 is TGCGCCAGCAGCCCGTACTTAGCGGGACTCGCCGAGCAGTACTTC.

This clonotype has only a few counts. DNA for the CDR3: TGTGCCAGCAGCTCCGAAACTAGCGGGGGGGCCCTATTCACCGCAGATACGCAGTATTTT. This gives the protein CASSSETSGGALFTADTQYF. This chain links TRBV5-6 with TRBJ2-3, with 13 bases lining up with TRBD2. The CDR3 sequence is 20 residues long. CDR1 is SGHDT, CDR2 YYEEEE, per germline. The J segment lost 4 bases and the V segment lost 3 bases, leaving 17 bases of the junction unmatched.

The CDR3 loop is CAISDEIYEQYF. CDR3 sequence (DNA): TGTGCCATCAGTGACGAGATCTACGAGCAGTACTTC. V gene TRBV10-3 combines with J gene TRBJ2-7; D unclear. V lost 3 bases and J lost 3, with 6 bases in between. In germline, CDR1 is ENHRY, CDR2 SYGVKD. The length of the CDR3 is 12 residues.

This chain uses TRBV11-2 with TRBJ2-7; D ambiguous. Germline loops: CDR1 SGHAT, CDR2 FQNNGV. V dropped 5 bases and J dropped 3 bases, with 11 bases sitting between them. This CDR3 comprises 13 residues. This CDR3 reads CASSVTRFYEQYF. The CDR3 DNA sequence: TGTGCCAGCAGCGTCACCAGGTTCTACGAGCAGTACTTC.